This T cell receptor (beta chain) was documented in a study of identical twins. Study-level findings and limits: Memory repertoires showed no such pattern, whereas abundant cord blood beta clonotypes carried fewer insertions.

The donor group consisted entirely of healthy Caucasians. This clonotype showed up just a few times. No antigen is known for it. TCRdb recomputed calls from the 5' RACE reads with MiXCR, one row per CDR3 protein. The repertoire holds some 300,000 distinct CDR3 sequences, with around 12% as singletons. This same sample was also taken into another study, of yellow fever vaccine responses in identical twins.

The sample comprised CD8+ T cells sorted from blood. This sequence originates from a woman between 18 and 30 years old in good health.

The CDR3 sequence: CASSYWYEQFF. The CDR3 coding sequence is TGTGCCAGCAGCTACTGGTATGAGCAGTTCTTC. V and J are TRBV7-2 and TRBJ2-1; D call uncertain. Germline CDR1 and CDR2: SGHTA and FQGNSA. CDR3 length equals 11 residues. V was cut by 4 bases and J by 8 bases, with 6 bases left in between. The full variable domain, with the rest looked up from reference TRBV7-2 and TRBJ2-1, is GAGVSQSPSNKVTEKGKDVELRCDPISGHTALYWYRQSLGQGLEFLIYFQGNSAPDKSGLPSDRFSAERTGGSVSTLTIQRTQQEDSAVYLCASSYWYEQFFGPGTRLTVL.